One sample yielded the 18 T cell receptor beta chains listed below, sequenced in a study of immune evolution from preneoplasia to lung adenocarcinoma. Assay used: immunoSEQ multiplex PCR; TCRdb lists only in-frame clones, some missing. The sample has approximately 4,900 clones, over 75% seen once. The specimen was FFPE normal lung tissue adjacent to the tumor. These receptors were taken from a person in their 60s with lung adenocarcinoma.

This chain joins TRBV6-1 and TRBJ2-7; TRBD1 matches 8 bases. V lost 0 bases and J lost 3; bases outside the gene matches: 13. Germline CDR1 and CDR2: MNHNS and SASEGT. CDR3 length equals 18 residues. The CDR3 DNA reads TGTGCCAGCAGTGAAGCGCTAAGGGTCGGGACAGGTTACTACGAGCAGTACTTC. Translated, it gives CASSEALRVGTGYYEQYF.

The genes are TRBV5-1 and TRBJ2-6; possible D gene TRBD1, 5 bases. Germline values: CDR1 SGHRS, CDR2 YFSETQ. V lost 5 bases and J lost 3, with 12 bases in between. CDR3 length: 15 amino acids. CDR3 in DNA: TGCGCCAGCAGTACTCAGGGTGGTGGGGCCAACGTCCTGACTTTC. Protein sequence: CASSTQGGGANVLTF.

This chain joins TRBV30 and TRBJ1-3; 8 positions match TRBD1. CDR1 is GTSNPN, CDR2 SVGIG, per germline (reference sequence). The length of the CDR3 is 13 residues. V dropped 5 bases and J dropped 3; count of bases not matched to a gene: 3. The CDR3 DNA reads TGTGCCTGGGGACAGGGACATGGAAACACCATATATTTT. Translated: CAWGQGHGNTIYF.

The sample holds one count of this clone. The CDR3 here is CASSPERHAQHF. CDR3 bases: TGTGCCAGCAGCCCGGAACGGCACGCCCAGCATTTT. The chain links TRBV14 to TRBJ1-5; D is unresolved. The germline V gene has CDR1 SGHDN and CDR2 FVKESK. The germline V and J ends were trimmed by 4 bases and 11 bases, with 12 bases remaining between them. CDR3 size: 12 residues.

This clone was detected only once. The chain combines TRBV15 with TRBJ2-7; TRBD2 aligns across 9 bases. The J segment lost 6 bases and the V segment lost 2 bases, leaving 17 bases of the junction unmatched. CDR1 is LNHNV and CDR2 is YYDKDF in the germline V gene (reference sequence). This CDR3 comprises 18 residues. For the CDR3, the DNA is TGTGCCACCAGCAGATCTGCCTTTAGTCTAGCGGGAATCAGCGAGCAGTACTTC. Protein: CATSRSAFSLAGISEQYF.

The table lists this clone with a count of one. This rearrangement joins TRBV5-4 to TRBJ2-7; 7 bases align to TRBD1. Per germline, CDR1 SGHNT and CDR2 YYREEE (reference sequence). The trim removed 0 bases at V and 0 bases at J, leaving 9 bases unmatched. The CDR3 runs 17 residues. The CDR3 loop is CASSLGPTGSDSYEQYF. The CDR3 bases are TGTGCCAGCAGCTTGGGACCGACAGGGTCGGACTCCTACGAGCAGTACTTC.

The genes are TRBV5-6 and TRBJ2-1; D gene ambiguous. The CDR3 extends over 15 amino acids. CDR1 and CDR2 from the germline V gene are SGHDT and YYEEEE. V lost 4 bases to trimming and J lost 0 bases, with 11 bases between them. CDR3 in amino acids: CASSRLDLSYNEQFF. The CDR3 DNA follows: TGTGCCAGCAGCCGCCTTGATCTCTCCTACAATGAGCAGTTCTTC.

In its sample, this clone was seen a few times. CDR3 sequence: CASSLTSGETDTQYF. The CDR3 DNA follows: TGTGCCAGCAGCTTAACTAGCGGAGAGACAGATACGCAGTATTTT. This chain uses TRBV7-3 with TRBJ2-3, with D possibly TRBD2 on 6 matching bases. Per germline, CDR1 SGHTA and CDR2 FQGTGA. V was trimmed by 0 bases and J by 3 bases, leaving 10 bases between them. This CDR3 has 15 residues.

This chain uses TRBV19 with TRBJ2-1; D might be TRBD2 (8 bases). In germline, CDR1 is LNHDA, CDR2 SQIVND (reference sequence). The CDR3 covers 20 residues. V was shortened by 7 bases and J by 6 bases, with 34 bases between the two germline ends. Here the CDR3 reads CASMTLQAKRGSRGLNEQFF. CDR3 nucleotides: TGTGCCAGTATGACCCTTCAGGCTAAGCGGGGGTCGAGGGGGCTCAATGAGCAGTTCTTC.

The chain recombines TRBV11-2 with TRBJ2-7; D ambiguous. The CDR3 has 14 residues. Trimming took off 5 bases at V and 2 bases at J, with 13 bases between the two ends. CDR1 SGHAT and CDR2 FQNNGV come from the germline V gene. The CDR3 here is CASSRTSGAYEQYF. The DNA for the CDR3 is TGTGCCAGCAGCCGGACGTCTGGGGCCTACGAGCAGTACTTC.

The chain joins TRBV7-3 to TRBJ1-2; D remains ambiguous. Trimming left V 9 bases short and J 8 bases short, with 13 bases between. Germline CDR1 reads SGHTA; CDR2 reads FQGTGA. CDR3 length equals 11 residues. The CDR3 is CASLEGQGYTF. In DNA, the CDR3 is TGTGCCAGTTTGGAGGGCCAAGGCTACACCTTC.

This clone was recorded a few times. The gene calls are TRBV28 and TRBJ2-2; D may correspond to TRBD1 or TRBD2 (6 bases each). This CDR3 contains 15 residues. Trimming took off 2 bases at V and 3 bases at J, with 10 bases between the two ends. CDR1 is MDHEN and CDR2 is SYDVKM in the germline V gene. CDR3 DNA sequence: TGTGCCAGCAGTTTAGGGGGGCGTGACACCGGGGAGCTGTTTTTT. Its translation: CASSLGGRDTGELFF.

V is TRBV11-2 and J is TRBJ2-5; possibly TRBD2 for D (5 bases). The CDR3 sequence is 16 residues long. Germline V CDR1 and CDR2: SGHAT, FQNNGV. V lost 1 base, J lost 5 bases, and 17 bases lay in between. The CDR3 protein is CASSLGSGFPGETQYF. Here the CDR3 DNA reads TGTGCCAGCAGCTTAGGCTCGGGCTTTCCGGGGGAGACCCAGTACTTC. Full variable domain (outside the CDR3, taken from reference TRBV11-2 and TRBJ2-5): EAGVAQSPRYKIIEKRQSVAFWCNPISGHATLYWYQQILGQGPKLLIQFQNNGVVDDSQLPKDRFSAERLKGVDSTLKIQPAKLEDSAVYLCASSLGSGFPGETQYFGPGTRLLVL.

This clone was counted only a few times. The J gene is TRBJ1-3, the V gene TRBV19; D possibly corresponds to TRBD1 (5 bases). The CDR3 is made up of 14 amino acids. Trimming removed 4 bases at V and 3 bases at J, with 10 bases between. Germline CDR1 is LNHDA and CDR2 is SQIVND (reference sequence). The CDR3 DNA is TGTGCCAGTAGTAAACAGGAAGGTGGAAACACCATATATTTT. Translation gives CASSKQEGGNTIYF. Using reference TRBV19 and TRBJ1-3 for the parts outside the CDR3, the full variable domain is DGGITQSPKYLFRKEGQNVTLSCEQNLNHDAMYWYRQDPGQGLRLIYYSQIVNDFQKGDIAEGYSVSREKKESFPLTVTSAQKNPTAFYLCASSKQEGGNTIYFGEGSWLTVV.

The chain employs TRBV13 and TRBJ2-5; 7 bases match TRBD2. The CDR3 extends over 13 amino acids. Germline V gene lookup returns CDR1 PRHDT and CDR2 FYEKMQ (reference sequence). The V gene end was trimmed by 5 bases and the J gene end by 5 bases; junction bases not matched to a gene: 5. The CDR3 here is CASSGRALETQYF. The CDR3 DNA follows: TGTGCCAGCAGCGGGAGGGCCCTCGAGACCCAGTACTTC. The complete variable domain, with remaining parts taken from reference TRBV13 and TRBJ2-5, reads AAGVIQSPRHLIKEKRETATLKCYPIPRHDTVYWYQQGPGQDPQFLISFYEKMQSDKGSIPDRFSAQQFSDYHSELNMSSLELGDSALYFCASSGRALETQYFGPGTRLLVL.

Only one count was recorded for this clone. The CDR3 DNA follows: TGTGCCAGCAGTTCAGTAAGGAAACTGTTTTTT. This encodes CASSSVRKLFF. J is TRBJ1-4 and V is TRBV28; the D is unclear. The CDR3 runs to 11 residues. Germline values: CDR1 MDHEN, CDR2 SYDVKM. Trimming took 4 bases from V and 11 from J, leaving 8 bases between them.

This clone appeared once. The V call is TRBV7-9, the J call TRBJ1-3; D is unresolved. CDR1 and CDR2 (germline): SEHNR, FQNEAQ (reference sequence). This CDR3 contains 13 residues. V lost 5 bases to trimming and J lost 8 bases, with 13 bases between them. The CDR3: CASSPQRADTIYF. The DNA of the CDR3 is TGTGCCAGCAGCCCCCAGCGGGCTGACACCATATATTTT.

CDR3 region: CASSEPGEGQPQHF. The CDR3, as DNA: TGTGCCAGCAGTGAACCGGGGGAGGGTCAGCCCCAGCATTTT. The genes are TRBV2 and TRBJ1-5; tentative D call: TRBD1 (5 bases). The CDR3 is 14 residues long. Trimming removed 2 bases at V and 6 bases at J, with 11 bases between. Germline V lookup: CDR1 SNHLY, CDR2 FYNNEI.